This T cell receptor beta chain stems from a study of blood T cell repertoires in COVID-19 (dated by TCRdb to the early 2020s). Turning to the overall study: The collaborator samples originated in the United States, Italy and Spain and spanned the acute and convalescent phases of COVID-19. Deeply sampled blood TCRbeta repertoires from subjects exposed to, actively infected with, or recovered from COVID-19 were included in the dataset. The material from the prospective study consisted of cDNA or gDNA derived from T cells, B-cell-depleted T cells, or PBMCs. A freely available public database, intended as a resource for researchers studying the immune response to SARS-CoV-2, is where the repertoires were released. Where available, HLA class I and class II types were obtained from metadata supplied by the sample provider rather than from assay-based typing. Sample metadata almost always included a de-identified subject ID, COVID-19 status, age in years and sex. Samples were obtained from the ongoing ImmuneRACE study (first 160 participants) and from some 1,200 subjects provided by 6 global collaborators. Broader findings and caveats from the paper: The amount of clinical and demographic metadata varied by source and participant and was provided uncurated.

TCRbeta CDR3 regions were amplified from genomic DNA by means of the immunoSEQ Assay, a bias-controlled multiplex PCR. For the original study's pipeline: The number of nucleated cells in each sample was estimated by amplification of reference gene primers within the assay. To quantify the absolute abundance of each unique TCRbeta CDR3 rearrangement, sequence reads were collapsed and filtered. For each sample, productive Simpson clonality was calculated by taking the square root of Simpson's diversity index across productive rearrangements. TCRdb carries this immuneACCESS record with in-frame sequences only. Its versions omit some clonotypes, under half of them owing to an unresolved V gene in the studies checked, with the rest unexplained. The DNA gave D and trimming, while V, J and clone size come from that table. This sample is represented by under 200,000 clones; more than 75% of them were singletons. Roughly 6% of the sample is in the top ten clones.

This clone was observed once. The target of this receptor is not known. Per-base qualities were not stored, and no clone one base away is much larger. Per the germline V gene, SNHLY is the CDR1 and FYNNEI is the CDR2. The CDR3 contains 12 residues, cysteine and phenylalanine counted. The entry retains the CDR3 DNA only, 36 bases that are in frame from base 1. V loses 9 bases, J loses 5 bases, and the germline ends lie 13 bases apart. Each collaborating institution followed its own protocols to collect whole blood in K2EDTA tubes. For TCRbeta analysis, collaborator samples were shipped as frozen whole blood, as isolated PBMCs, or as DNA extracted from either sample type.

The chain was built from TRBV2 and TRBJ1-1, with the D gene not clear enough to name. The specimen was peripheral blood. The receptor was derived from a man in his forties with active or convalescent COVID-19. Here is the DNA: TGTGCCAGAGATAGATCGACTACTGAAGCTTTCTTT. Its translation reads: CARDRSTTEAFF.